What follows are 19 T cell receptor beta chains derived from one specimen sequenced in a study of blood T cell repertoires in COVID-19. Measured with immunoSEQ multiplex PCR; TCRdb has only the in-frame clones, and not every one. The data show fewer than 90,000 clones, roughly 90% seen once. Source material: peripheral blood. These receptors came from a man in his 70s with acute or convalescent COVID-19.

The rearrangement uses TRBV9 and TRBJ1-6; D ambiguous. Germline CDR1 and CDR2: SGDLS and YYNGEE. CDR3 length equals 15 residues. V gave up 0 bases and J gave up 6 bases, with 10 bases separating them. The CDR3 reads CASSVGPGSNSPLHF. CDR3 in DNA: TGTGCCAGCAGCGTAGGACCCGGGTCTAATTCACCCCTCCACTTT.

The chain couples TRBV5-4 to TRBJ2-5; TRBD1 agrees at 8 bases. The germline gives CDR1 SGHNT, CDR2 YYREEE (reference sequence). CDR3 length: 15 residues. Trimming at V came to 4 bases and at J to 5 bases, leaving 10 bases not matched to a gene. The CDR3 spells CASSRDRPLGETQYF. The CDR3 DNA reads TGTGCCAGCAGCCGGGACAGGCCCCTCGGGGAGACCCAGTACTTC. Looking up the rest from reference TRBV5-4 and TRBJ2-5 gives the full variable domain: ETGVTQSPTHLIKTRGQQVTLRCSSQSGHNTVSWYQQALGQGPQFIFQYYREEENGRGNFPPRFSGLQFPNYSSELNVNALELDDSALYLCASSRDRPLGETQYFGPGTRLLVL.

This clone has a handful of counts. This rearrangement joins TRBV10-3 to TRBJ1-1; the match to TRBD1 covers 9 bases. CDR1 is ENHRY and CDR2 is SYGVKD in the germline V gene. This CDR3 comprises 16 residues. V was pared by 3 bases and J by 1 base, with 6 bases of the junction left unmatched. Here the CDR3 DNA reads TGTGCCATCAGTGAAAGGGACAGGGTTACGAACACTGAAGCTTTCTTT. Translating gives CAISERDRVTNTEAFF.

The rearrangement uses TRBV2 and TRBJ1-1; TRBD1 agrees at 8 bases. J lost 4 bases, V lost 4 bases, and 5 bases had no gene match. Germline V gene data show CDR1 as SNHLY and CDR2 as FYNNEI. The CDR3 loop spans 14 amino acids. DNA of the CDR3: TGTGCCAGCAGTGTCAACAGGGGGGGCACTGAAGCTTTCTTT. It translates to CASSVNRGGTEAFF.

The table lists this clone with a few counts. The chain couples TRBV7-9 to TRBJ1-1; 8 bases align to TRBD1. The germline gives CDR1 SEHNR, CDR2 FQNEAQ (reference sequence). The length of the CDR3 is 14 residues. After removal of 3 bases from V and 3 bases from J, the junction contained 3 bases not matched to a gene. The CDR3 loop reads CASSFQGAYTEAFF. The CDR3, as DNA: TGTGCCAGCAGCTTTCAGGGGGCATACACTGAAGCTTTCTTT.

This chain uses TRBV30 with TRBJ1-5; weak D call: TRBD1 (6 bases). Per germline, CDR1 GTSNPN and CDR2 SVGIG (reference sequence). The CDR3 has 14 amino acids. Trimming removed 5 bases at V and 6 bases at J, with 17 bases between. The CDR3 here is CAWGPTGLAQPQHF. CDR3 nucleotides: TGTGCCTGGGGTCCTACAGGGCTTGCTCAGCCCCAGCATTTT.

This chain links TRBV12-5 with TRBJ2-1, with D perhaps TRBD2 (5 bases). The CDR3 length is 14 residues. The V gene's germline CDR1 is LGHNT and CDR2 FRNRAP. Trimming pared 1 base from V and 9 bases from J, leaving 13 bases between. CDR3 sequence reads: CASGLGFGGGEQFF. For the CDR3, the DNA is TGTGCTAGTGGTTTGGGGTTCGGCGGAGGTGAGCAGTTCTTC.

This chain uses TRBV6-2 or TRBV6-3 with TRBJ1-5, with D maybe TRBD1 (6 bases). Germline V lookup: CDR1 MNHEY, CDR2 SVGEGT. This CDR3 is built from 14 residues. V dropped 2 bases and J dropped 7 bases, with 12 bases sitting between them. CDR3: CASSYRGGRQPQHF. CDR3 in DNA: TGTGCCAGCAGTTACAGGGGGGGCCGACAGCCCCAGCATTTT.

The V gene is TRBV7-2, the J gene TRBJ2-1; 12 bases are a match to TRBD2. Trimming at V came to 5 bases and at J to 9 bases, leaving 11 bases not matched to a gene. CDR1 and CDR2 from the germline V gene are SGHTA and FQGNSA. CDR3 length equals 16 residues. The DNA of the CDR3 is TGTGCCAGCAGCCCGCGACTAGCGGGAGATGTCGGTGAGCAGTTCTTC. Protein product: CASSPRLAGDVGEQFF.

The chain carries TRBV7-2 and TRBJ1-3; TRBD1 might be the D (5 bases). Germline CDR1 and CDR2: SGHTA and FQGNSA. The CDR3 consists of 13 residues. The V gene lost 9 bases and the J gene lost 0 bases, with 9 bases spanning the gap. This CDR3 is CASSQASGNTIYF. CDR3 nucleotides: TGTGCCAGTTCACAGGCCTCTGGAAACACCATATATTTT.

This CDR3 is CASSIDGSGYEQYF. CDR3 DNA: TGTGCCAGTAGTATAGACGGGTCCGGGTACGAGCAGTACTTC. J is TRBJ2-7 and V is TRBV19, with D unclear. CDR1 is LNHDA and CDR2 is SQIVND in the germline V gene (reference sequence). The ends were cut back, 0 bases at V and 4 bases at J, with 10 bases in the middle. CDR3 length equals 14 residues.

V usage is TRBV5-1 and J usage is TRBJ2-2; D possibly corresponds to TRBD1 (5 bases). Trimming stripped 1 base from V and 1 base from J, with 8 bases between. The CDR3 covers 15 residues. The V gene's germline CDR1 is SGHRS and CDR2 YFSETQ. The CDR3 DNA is TGCGCCAGCAGCTTGCAGACAGTGAACACCGGGGAGCTGTTTTTT. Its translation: CASSLQTVNTGELFF.

CDR3 nucleotide sequence: TGTGCCAGCAGCCCGCCGGGACACCACGAGCAGTACTTC. As protein: CASSPPGHHEQYF. The genes are TRBV3-1 (or the pseudogene TRBV3-2) and TRBJ2-7, with D perhaps matching TRBD1 (6 bases). Deletions cut 4 bases from V and 5 bases from J, with 12 bases between. Germline V lookup: CDR1 LGHDT, CDR2 YNNKEL (reference sequence). The CDR3 consists of 13 residues.

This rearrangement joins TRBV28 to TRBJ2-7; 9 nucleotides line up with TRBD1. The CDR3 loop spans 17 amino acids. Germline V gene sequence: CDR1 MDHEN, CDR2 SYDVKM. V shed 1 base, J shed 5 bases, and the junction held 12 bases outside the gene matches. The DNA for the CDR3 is TGTGCCAGCAGTTTATTCCGGGACAGGGTTGGGAAAAACGAGCAGTACTTC. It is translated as CASSLFRDRVGKNEQYF. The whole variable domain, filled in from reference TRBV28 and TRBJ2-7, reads DVKVTQSSRYLVKRTGEKVFLECVQDMDHENMFWYRQDPGLGLRLIYFSYDVKMKEKGDIPEGYSVSREKKERFSLILESASTNQTSMYLCASSLFRDRVGKNEQYFGPGTRLTVT.

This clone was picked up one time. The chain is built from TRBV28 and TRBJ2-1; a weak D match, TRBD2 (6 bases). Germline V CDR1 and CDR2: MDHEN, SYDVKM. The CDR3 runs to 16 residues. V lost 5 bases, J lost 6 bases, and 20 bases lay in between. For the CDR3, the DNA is TGTGCCAGCAGTCGGGGAGGATTCCGGTATGGCAATGAGCAGTTCTTC. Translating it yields CASSRGGFRYGNEQFF. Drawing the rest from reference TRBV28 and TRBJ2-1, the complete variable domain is DVKVTQSSRYLVKRTGEKVFLECVQDMDHENMFWYRQDPGLGLRLIYFSYDVKMKEKGDIPEGYSVSREKKERFSLILESASTNQTSMYLCASSRGGFRYGNEQFFGPGTRLTVL.

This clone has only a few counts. CDR3 in DNA: TGTGCCAGCAGCAACCGGGACAGGGGGTTCTCCGCCACCTTAAACTATGGCTACACCTTC. The encoded protein is CASSNRDRGFSATLNYGYTF. This chain links TRBV3-1 (or the pseudogene TRBV3-2) with TRBJ1-2, with 11 bases matching TRBD1. The CDR3 length is 20 residues. J gave up 2 bases and V 5 bases, and 19 bases lay outside the gene matches. CDR1 is LGHDT and CDR2 is YNNKEL in the germline V gene (reference sequence).

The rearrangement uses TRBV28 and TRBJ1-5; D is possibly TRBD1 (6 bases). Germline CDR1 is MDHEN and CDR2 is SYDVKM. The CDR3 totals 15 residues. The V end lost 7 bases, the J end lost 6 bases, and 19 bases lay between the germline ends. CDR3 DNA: TGTGCCAGCATCGGGGCAGGGGAATTTAGTCAGCCCCAGCATTTT. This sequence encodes CASIGAGEFSQPQHF.

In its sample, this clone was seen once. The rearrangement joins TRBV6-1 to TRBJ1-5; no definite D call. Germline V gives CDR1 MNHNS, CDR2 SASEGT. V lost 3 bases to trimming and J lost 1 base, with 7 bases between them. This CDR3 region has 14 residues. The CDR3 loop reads CASSETLSNQPQHF. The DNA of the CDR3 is TGTGCCAGCAGTGAGACATTGAGCAATCAGCCCCAGCATTTT.

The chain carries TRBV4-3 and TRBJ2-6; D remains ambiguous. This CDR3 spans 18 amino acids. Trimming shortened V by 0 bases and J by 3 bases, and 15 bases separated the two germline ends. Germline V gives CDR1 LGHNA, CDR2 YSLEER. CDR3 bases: TGCGCCAGCAGCCAAGATCGATACTCTCAACGTGGGGCCAACGTCCTGACTTTC. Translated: CASSQDRYSQRGANVLTF.